The 26 T cell receptor beta chains listed next were all sequenced from one sample in a study of identical twins. TCRdb reprocessed the 5' RACE reads with MiXCR, giving one entry per CDR3 protein. Seen here are 230,000 or so distinct CDR3 sequences, approximately 8.3% observed once, and the top ten hold less than 4%. The data were also submitted as part of a second study, on yellow fever vaccine responses in identical twins.

The sequencing sample was made of CD8+ T cells sorted from blood. These receptors originate from a woman under 30 in good health.

This clonotype was seen repeatedly, ten times or more. This chain uses TRBV9 with TRBJ2-3, with D unclear. The CDR3 contains 16 residues. The V end was cut by 0 bases, the J end by 2 bases, with 13 bases between. Germline lookup yields CDR1 SGDLS and CDR2 YYNGEE. CDR3 in amino acids: CASSVVGSPDTDTQYF. CDR3 nucleotides: TGTGCCAGCAGCGTAGTTGGGTCCCCCGACACAGATACGCAGTATTTT. Full variable domain (missing parts from reference TRBV9 and TRBJ2-3): DSGVTQTPKHLITATGQRVTLRCSPRSGDLSVYWYQQSLDQGLQFLIQYYNGEERAKGNILERFSAQQFPDLHSELNLSSLELGDSALYFCASSVVGSPDTDTQYFGPGTRLTVL.

This clonotype was observed many times. The V gene is TRBV5-1, the J gene TRBJ2-1; possibly TRBD1 for D (6 bases). Germline V gives CDR1 SGHRS, CDR2 YFSETQ. The V and J ends lost 0 bases and 3 bases respectively, with 10 bases between them. CDR3 size: 15 residues. CDR3 loop: CASSLVQGHYNEQFF. For the CDR3, the DNA is TGCGCCAGCAGCTTGGTGCAGGGGCACTACAATGAGCAGTTCTTC.

V and J are TRBV9 and TRBJ2-3, with D perhaps matching TRBD2 (5 bases). Trimming stripped 6 bases from V and 1 base from J, with 9 bases between. CDR3 length equals 13 residues. In germline, CDR1 is SGDLS, CDR2 YYNGEE. CDR3 DNA sequence: TGTGCCAGCAAGGAGGTTCGCACAGATACGCAGTATTTT. Protein product: CASKEVRTDTQYF.

This clonotype was counted ten times or more. The chain links TRBV28 to TRBJ1-5, with a possible D match to TRBD1 (6 bases). Germline V gene sequence: CDR1 MDHEN, CDR2 SYDVKM. Trimming took 1 base from V and 2 from J, leaving 9 bases between them. CDR3 length: 15 amino acids. The DNA for the CDR3 is TGTGCCAGCAGTTTATACAAGGGGGGCAATCAGCCCCAGCATTTT. Translating it yields CASSLYKGGNQPQHF.

This clonotype was observed at least ten times. The chain employs TRBV20-1 and TRBJ2-3; 7 bases align to TRBD1. Trimming took 4 bases from V and 5 from J; bases not matched to a gene: 9. CDR3 length: 14 amino acids. CDR1 and CDR2 from the germline V gene are DFQATT and SNEGSKA (reference sequence). CDR3 nucleotide sequence: TGCAGTGCTAACCTGGACAGGAACCAAGATACGCAGTATTTT. Its translation is CSANLDRNQDTQYF.

The V call is TRBV4-3, the J call TRBJ2-1, with a possible D match to TRBD1 (5 bases). V dropped 4 bases and J dropped 8 bases, with 21 bases sitting between them. Germline V gene data show CDR1 as LGHNA and CDR2 as YSLEER. The CDR3 consists of 16 residues. The CDR3 loop reads CASSPYRASIGDEQFF. CDR3 bases: TGCGCCAGCAGCCCATACCGGGCATCCATAGGGGATGAGCAGTTCTTC.

This clonotype occurred a few times. The chain is built from TRBV20-1 and TRBJ2-2; D is uncertain. Trimming took off 5 bases at V and 7 bases at J, with 5 bases between the two ends. The germline CDR1 and CDR2 sequences are DFQATT and SNEGSKA (reference sequence). The CDR3 runs 10 residues. The CDR3 coding sequence is TGCAGTGCTTCTCACGGGGAGCTGTTTTTT. Amino acid sequence: CSASHGELFF.

The CDR3 DNA is TGTGCCAGCAGTTACTCCCAGTCGGGTCCCCTGGACGATGAGCAGTTCTTC. Its translation is CASSYSQSGPLDDEQFF. The chain has TRBV6-5 and TRBJ2-1; D is unclear. From germline, CDR1 is MNHEY and CDR2 SVGAGI. Trimming shortened V by 0 bases and J by 8 bases, and 20 bases separated the two germline ends. This CDR3 region has 17 residues.

This clonotype was detected ten times or more. The V and J genes are TRBV29-1 and TRBJ2-7, with TRBD1 matching 7 bases. The CDR3 has 13 residues. V shed 7 bases and J 5 bases; nucleotides not matched to a gene: 11. From germline, CDR1 is SQVTM and CDR2 ANQGSEA. The CDR3 DNA is TGCAGCGCGTTACAGGGGTCGCGGAACGAGCAGTACTTC. This codes for CSALQGSRNEQYF.

This chain connects TRBV20-1 to TRBJ2-3; D perhaps matches TRBD2 (5 bases). Looked up from germline, CDR1 is DFQATT and CDR2 is SNEGSKA (reference sequence). V was pared by 2 bases and J by 5 bases, with 20 bases between. The CDR3 has 16 amino acids. CDR3 protein: CSARSGVREGIDTQYF. DNA for the CDR3: TGCAGTGCTAGAAGTGGGGTTCGAGAGGGCATAGATACGCAGTATTTT.

This clonotype was seen a handful of times. V is TRBV27 and J is TRBJ1-1; weak D call: TRBD1 (6 bases). Per the germline V gene, CDR1 is MNHEY and CDR2 is SMNVEV (reference sequence). Trimming left V 8 bases short and J 1 base short, with 17 bases between. The CDR3 covers 15 residues. This chain's CDR3 is CASAIGWTANTEAFF. The CDR3 DNA sequence: TGTGCCAGCGCTATCGGGTGGACAGCGAACACTGAAGCTTTCTTT.

This clonotype was detected many times. The chain couples TRBV14 to TRBJ2-4; D is ambiguous. Germline loops: CDR1 SGHDN, CDR2 FVKESK. This CDR3 has 11 residues. Trimming cost V 4 bases and J 8 bases, with 6 bases left between them. The CDR3 loop is CASSPIDIQYF. The CDR3 DNA reads TGTGCCAGCAGCCCCATTGACATTCAGTACTTC.

This clonotype was counted many times. The V call is TRBV5-1, the J call TRBJ2-1, with TRBD2 as a possible D gene (6 bases). The germline V and J ends were trimmed by 2 bases and 2 bases, with 14 bases remaining between them. The germline V gene has CDR1 SGHRS and CDR2 YFSETQ. The CDR3 length is 16 residues. The CDR3 spells CASSFSISGPYNEQFF. The CDR3 DNA follows: TGCGCCAGCAGCTTTTCTATTAGCGGCCCCTACAATGAGCAGTTCTTC. Full variable domain (rest looked up from reference TRBV5-1 and TRBJ2-1): KAGVTQTPRYLIKTRGQQVTLSCSPISGHRSVSWYQQTPGQGLQFLFEYFSETQRNKGNFPGRFSGRQFSNSRSEMNVSTLELGDSALYLCASSFSISGPYNEQFFGPGTRLTVL.

This clonotype was seen a handful of times. The chain carries TRBV28 and TRBJ2-7; D is possibly TRBD2 (5 bases). V gave up 3 bases and J gave up 13 bases, with 19 bases separating them. CDR3 size: 13 residues. In germline, CDR1 is MDHEN, CDR2 SYDVKM. CDR3 sequence (DNA): TGTGCCAGCAGTTTCCGGGTGGAGAGGGAAGGCTACTTC. Its protein is CASSFRVEREGYF.

This clonotype was detected ten times or more. CDR3: CASSLGDGPYEQYF. The CDR3 DNA reads TGTGCCAGCAGTTTAGGGGACGGGCCCTACGAGCAGTACTTC. The chain couples TRBV27 to TRBJ2-7; either TRBD1 or TRBD2 may supply D (5 bases each). The length of the CDR3 is 14 residues. Germline V lookup: CDR1 MNHEY, CDR2 SMNVEV (reference sequence). Trimming took off 2 bases at V and 2 bases at J, with 10 bases between the two ends.

The V call is TRBV12-3 or TRBV12-4, the J call TRBJ2-1; 9 bases match TRBD2. The CDR3 consists of 15 residues. Trimming removed 7 bases from V and 8 bases from J; junction bases left unmatched: 12. The CDR3 DNA reads TGTGCCAGCACCTCCGTGGTTAGCGGGAGTGATGAGCAGTTCTTC. Its translation is CASTSVVSGSDEQFF.

This clonotype was counted many times. This chain connects TRBV9 to TRBJ1-4, with D perhaps matching TRBD1 (5 bases). The V gene lost 1 base and the J gene lost 4 bases, with 17 bases spanning the gap. The CDR3 runs to 17 residues. Germline V CDR1 and CDR2: SGDLS, YYNGEE. Here the CDR3 DNA reads TGTGCCAGCAGCGTAACTGGGGGATGGATCGGTAATGAAAAACTGTTTTTT. This codes for CASSVTGGWIGNEKLFF.

This clonotype was counted ten times or more. This chain links TRBV3-1 with TRBJ2-3; 10 nucleotides match TRBD2. This CDR3 is built from 15 residues. Trimming cost V 4 bases and J 0 bases; bases outside gene matches: 1. The V gene's germline CDR1 is LGHDT and CDR2 YNNKEL (reference sequence). CDR3 residues: CASSRTSGSTDTQYF. The CDR3 bases are TGTGCCAGCAGCCGGACTAGCGGAAGCACAGATACGCAGTATTTT.

The gene calls are TRBV10-3 and TRBJ2-1; 8 bases agree with TRBD1. CDR1 is ENHRY, CDR2 SYGVKD, per germline. Unmatched junction bases numbered 10, after V lost 10 bases and J lost 8 bases. The CDR3 runs 13 residues. The CDR3, as DNA: TGTGCCACATCGACAGGGGCAGGCGATGAGCAGTTCTTC. It specifies CATSTGAGDEQFF.

About this clonotype itself: This sequence may be a read error, since a much larger clone differs from it by one base. The chain joins TRBV29-1 to TRBJ1-2; D is unresolved. The CDR3 is made up of 12 amino acids. The germline V gene encodes CDR1 SQVTM and CDR2 ANQGSEA. CDR3 sequence (DNA): TGCAGCGTGGACCTGACTAACTATAGCTACACCTTC. Amino acid sequence: CSVDLTNYSYTF. The full variable domain, completed using reference TRBV29-1 and TRBJ1-2, is SAVISQKPSRDICQRGTSLTIQCQVDSQVTMMFWYRQQPGQSLTLIATANQGSEATYESGFVIDKFPISRPNLTFSTLTVSNMSPEDSSIYLCSVDLTNYSYTFGSGTRLTVV.

The J gene is TRBJ2-3, the V gene TRBV4-3; 7 bases fit TRBD2. V shed 0 bases, J shed 5 bases, and the junction held 11 bases outside the gene matches. The CDR3 extends over 17 amino acids. From germline, CDR1 is LGHNA and CDR2 YSLEER. The CDR3 loop is CASSQDWGGLGVDTQYF. The CDR3 bases are TGCGCCAGCAGCCAAGATTGGGGGGGTCTGGGCGTAGATACGCAGTATTTT.

This clonotype was seen many times. The V call is TRBV25-1, the J call TRBJ2-3; D unresolved. CDR1 is MGHDK, CDR2 SYGVNS, per germline. Trimming stripped 2 bases from V and 4 bases from J, with 7 bases between. This CDR3 has 13 residues. The CDR3 coding sequence is TGTGCCAGCAGTGAACGTGTGGCAGATACGCAGTATTTT. As protein: CASSERVADTQYF.

This clonotype was recorded at least ten times. CDR3 residues: CASSSRGSSTDTQYF. The CDR3, as DNA: TGTGCCAGCAGCTCCCGCGGCTCTAGCACAGATACGCAGTATTTT. The genes are TRBV7-9 and TRBJ2-3; D unresolved. Trimming removed 4 bases at V and 0 bases at J, with 11 bases between. The germline V gene has CDR1 SEHNR and CDR2 FQNEAQ (reference sequence). This CDR3 spans 15 amino acids.

The V and J genes are TRBV11-1 and TRBJ1-4; a possible D gene is TRBD1 (6 bases). The CDR3 is 18 residues long. V gave up 6 bases and J gave up 5 bases, with 25 bases separating them. CDR1 and CDR2 from the germline V gene are SGHAT and FQDESV (reference sequence). For the CDR3, the DNA is TGTGCCAGCAGGGACCAGACAGGCTTACAGGGTAACAATGAAAAACTGTTTTTT. Amino acids: CASRDQTGLQGNNEKLFF.

The chain employs TRBV6-5 and TRBJ2-5; 9 nucleotides align to TRBD2. The germline V gene encodes CDR1 MNHEY and CDR2 SVGAGI. This CDR3 is built from 16 residues. With V trimmed by 1 base and J by 4 bases, 7 bases remained unmatched. The CDR3 protein is CASSYFGGGALETQYF. The CDR3 bases are TGTGCCAGCAGTTACTTCGGCGGGGGGGCTTTAGAGACCCAGTACTTC.

This clonotype occurred many times. The V gene is TRBV27, the J gene TRBJ2-1, with 7 bases identical to TRBD1. This CDR3 is built from 15 residues. Germline loops: CDR1 MNHEY, CDR2 SMNVEV (reference sequence). V shed 5 bases and J 0 bases; nucleotides not matched to a gene: 4. The CDR3 protein is CASSPGQSSYNEQFF. CDR3 coding DNA: TGTGCCAGCAGTCCGGGACAGAGCTCCTACAATGAGCAGTTCTTC.